This T cell receptor beta chain is from a study of regulatory T cells in long-lasting Graves disease. V shed 4 bases and J shed 5 bases, with 9 bases lying between them. Germline CDR1 SQVTM, CDR2 ANQGSEA. CDR3 length: 11 residues. Researchers made TCR beta libraries by using iRepertoire HTBI primers and running Arm-PCR on CDR3 regions. TCRdb used MiXCR to reprocess the multiplex PCR reads, holding one entry per CDR3 protein. The table records 560,000 or so distinct CDR3 sequences, 15% to 20% of them present only once. Time point described: newly diagnosed GD, antithyroid drugs for less than 3 months. Extracted PBMC RNA gave rise to the TCR library. This clonotype was picked up many times. The same specimen was also included in a second study, on T cells in Graves' hyperthyroidism and ophthalmopathy.

The TCR comes from a man younger than 30 with Graves disease. Sequencing was performed on peripheral blood mononuclear cells (PBMCs), taken at new diagnosis, from a patient treated with antithyroid drugs. This rearrangement joins TRBV29-1 to TRBJ2-7; the D gene is possibly TRBD2 (5 bases). CDR3 sequence (DNA): TGCAGCGTTGGAATGAGGGACGAGCAGTACTTC. As protein: CSVGMRDEQYF.